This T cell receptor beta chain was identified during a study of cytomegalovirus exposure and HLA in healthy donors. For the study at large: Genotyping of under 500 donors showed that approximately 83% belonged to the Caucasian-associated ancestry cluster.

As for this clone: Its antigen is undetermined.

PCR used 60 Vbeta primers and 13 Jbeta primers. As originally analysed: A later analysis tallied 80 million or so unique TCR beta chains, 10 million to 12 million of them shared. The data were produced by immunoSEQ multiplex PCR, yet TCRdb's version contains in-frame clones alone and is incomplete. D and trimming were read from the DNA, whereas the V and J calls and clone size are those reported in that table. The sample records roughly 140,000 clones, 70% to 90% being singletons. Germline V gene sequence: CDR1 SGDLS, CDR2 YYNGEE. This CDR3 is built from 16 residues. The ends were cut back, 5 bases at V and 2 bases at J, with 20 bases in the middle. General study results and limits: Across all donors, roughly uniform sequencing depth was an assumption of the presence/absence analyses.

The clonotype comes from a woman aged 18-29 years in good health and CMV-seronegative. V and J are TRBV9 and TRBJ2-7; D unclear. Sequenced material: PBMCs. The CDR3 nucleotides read TGTGCCAGCAGTCCTCCCGGCCAGCGCAATACCTACGAGCAGTACTTC. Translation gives CASSPPGQRNTYEQYF.